These T cell receptor beta chains were read from a single sample in a study of blood T cell repertoires in COVID-19. Sequenced by immunoSEQ multiplex PCR; TCRdb stores in-frame clones only, minus some. The sample records tens of thousands of clones, roughly 90% being singletons. The source material was peripheral blood. The receptors shown here come from a man aged 80 or over with acute or convalescent COVID-19. The CDR3 runs from the conserved cysteine through the conserved F or W. The D gene is left open where the match is weak. Some rows have no size entry. The others give once, few or many, or a class for an expanded clone.

cdr3_nt cdr3_aa v_call d_call clone_size j_call
TGTGCCAGCAGTCCCGGCAGGGATACCTACAATGAGCAGTTCTTC CASSPGRDTYNEQFF TRBV11-3 . . TRBJ2-1
TGTGCCAGTAGTTCGCTGGACAGCTACGAGCAGTACTTC CASSSLDSYEQYF TRBV19 . . TRBJ2-7
TGCGCCAGCAGCCAAGACGGGGACCACGCGGGACAGCCCCAGCATTTT CASSQDGDHAGQPQHF TRBV4-1 . . TRBJ1-5
TGCAGCGTTGAAGATCTGGGCCGACGAGAAGCTTTCTTT CSVEDLGRREAFF TRBV29-1 . few TRBJ1-1
TGTGCCAGCAGTCGGACAGTTTACGAGCAGTACTTC CASSRTVYEQYF TRBV12-3/TRBV12-4 . . TRBJ2-7
TGCGCCAGCAGTGATGGGCTAGCGGCGCACAATGAGCAGTTCTTC CASSDGLAAHNEQFF TRBV10-1 TRBD2 . TRBJ2-1
TGTGCCTGGAGTGTATGGGGAGACACCATATATTTT CAWSVWGDTIYF TRBV30 . . TRBJ1-3
TGTGCCAGCAGCCGTACAGGGTTGGGTGAGCAGTTCTTC CASSRTGLGEQFF TRBV12-3/TRBV12-4 . . TRBJ2-1
TGTGCCAGCAGCCGGGGGTTCAACTATGGCTACACCTTC CASSRGFNYGYTF TRBV28 . . TRBJ1-2
TGCGCCAGCAGCTTGGTCCGGAACACTGAAGCTTTCTTT CASSLVRNTEAFF TRBV5-1 . . TRBJ1-1
TGCGCCAGCACCCCGTCTGGACAGGGCAACTATGGCTACACCTTC CASTPSGQGNYGYTF TRBV5-1 TRBD1 . TRBJ1-2
TGTGCCAGCAGCTTCCTGGACAGGATCTACAATGAGCAGTTCTTC CASSFLDRIYNEQFF TRBV7-9 TRBD1 once TRBJ2-1
TGTGCCAGCAGCCTCGACAGGGGGCCGAAAAAACTGTTTTTT CASSLDRGPKKLFF TRBV2 TRBD1 . TRBJ1-4
TGTGCCAGCAGCCGCGATCCCTCTGGAAACACCATATATTTT CASSRDPSGNTIYF TRBV5-6 . . TRBJ1-3
TGCAGCGTTGGGGAGGCAGGGCCTGGCACCGGGGAGCTGTTTTTT CSVGEAGPGTGELFF TRBV29-1 . . TRBJ2-2
TGTGCCAGCAGTTTATCCTCGGGACAGGGGGGTGGCTACACCTTC CASSLSSGQGGGYTF TRBV27 TRBD1 . TRBJ1-2
TGTGCCACCAGCAGTCCACAGGGGGTTCAGCCCCAGCATTTT CATSSPQGVQPQHF TRBV15 TRBD1 once TRBJ1-5
TGTGCCAACTCTCCGGGGGGCATAGATACGCAGTATTTT CANSPGGIDTQYF TRBV5-4 . . TRBJ2-3
TGCGCCAGCAGTGAAACGTCCCTAAACTCTTACGAGCAGTACTTC CASSETSLNSYEQYF TRBV10-2 . once TRBJ2-7
TGTGCCAGCAGCGCGAGGACAGGCTACAATCAGCCCCAGCATTTT CASSARTGYNQPQHF TRBV9 TRBD1 . TRBJ1-5
TGTGCCAGCAGCGTCAGCGGGGACCCCCTCGAGCAGTACTTC CASSVSGDPLEQYF TRBV9 TRBD2 once TRBJ2-7
TGTGCCAGCAGTAGTAACACAGGGGGCACTGAAGCTTTCTTT CASSSNTGGTEAFF TRBV2 TRBD1 once TRBJ1-1
TGTGCCAGCACCGATACAGGGCATCCTGGAAACACCATATATTTT CASTDTGHPGNTIYF TRBV7-9 . . TRBJ1-3
TGTGCCTGGACCGAGACAACTAATGAAAAACTGTTTTTT CAWTETTNEKLFF TRBV30 . . TRBJ1-4
TGTGCCAGCAGCCCCCGACAGGGCCAGAACACTGAAGCTTTCTTT CASSPRQGQNTEAFF TRBV9 TRBD1 few TRBJ1-1
TGTGCCAGCACCCAACTGCGCTACGAGCAGTACTTC CASTQLRYEQYF TRBV2 . few TRBJ2-7
TGTGCCAGCAGCGCCCCGATTGACAGGGGTTACGAGCAGTACTTC CASSAPIDRGYEQYF TRBV5-6 TRBD1 . TRBJ2-7
TGTGCCAGCAGTCCCCAGGACAGGGGAGGCTACACCTTC CASSPQDRGGYTF TRBV12-3/TRBV12-4 TRBD1 . TRBJ1-2